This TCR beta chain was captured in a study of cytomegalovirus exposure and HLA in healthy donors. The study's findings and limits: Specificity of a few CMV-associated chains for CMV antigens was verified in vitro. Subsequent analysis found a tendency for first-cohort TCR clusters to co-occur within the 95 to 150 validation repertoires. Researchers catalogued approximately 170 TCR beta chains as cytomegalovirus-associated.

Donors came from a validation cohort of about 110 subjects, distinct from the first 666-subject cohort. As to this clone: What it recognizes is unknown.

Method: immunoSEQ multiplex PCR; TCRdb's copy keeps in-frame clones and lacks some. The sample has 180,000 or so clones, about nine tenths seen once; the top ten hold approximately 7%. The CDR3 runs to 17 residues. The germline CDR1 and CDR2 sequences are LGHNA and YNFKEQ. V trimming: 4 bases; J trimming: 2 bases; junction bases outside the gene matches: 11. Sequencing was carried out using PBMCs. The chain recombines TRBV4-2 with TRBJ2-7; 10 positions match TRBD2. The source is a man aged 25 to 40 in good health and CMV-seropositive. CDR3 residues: CASSRKPSGSGTYEQYF. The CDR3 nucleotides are TGTGCCAGCAGCCGGAAGCCTAGCGGGAGTGGAACCTACGAGCAGTACTTC.